This T cell receptor beta chain was sequenced for a study of technical replicates of blood from several donors. Repertoires were generated with immunoSEQ multiplex PCR, while TCRdb's copy carries only in-frame clones and drops some. The data contain about 74,000 clones, approximately 95% of them singletons. J was trimmed by 7 bases and V by 4 bases; bases with no gene match: 14. In germline, CDR1 is SGHDT, CDR2 YYEEEE. CDR3 length: 15 amino acids. V usage is TRBV5-6 and J usage is TRBJ2-7; TRBD1 aligns across 7 bases. The sequence derives from a human donor in good health. The sample was T cells isolated from PBMCs. The CDR3 spells CASSPDRDLLGEQYF. In nucleotides, the CDR3 is TGTGCCAGCAGCCCCGACAGGGACCTCTTAGGGGAGCAGTACTTC.